The clone carrying this T cell receptor beta chain was counted between two and nine times. CDR1 is MNHEY and CDR2 is SVGAGI in the germline V gene. The germline V and J ends were trimmed by 2 bases and 2 bases, with 12 bases remaining between them. The CDR3 covers 15 residues. This specimen belongs to a study of T cell responses to AZD1222 COVID-19 vaccine. TCRdb keeps only in-frame clones here, not all; method: immunoSEQ multiplex PCR. The sample includes about 60,000 clones, 65% to 80% of them seen just once. The chain employs TRBV6-5 and TRBJ1-2, with D possibly TRBD1 on 5 matching bases. The sequences come from peripheral blood, collected 28 days after the second AZD1222 dose. This clonotype originated in an adult who received the AZD1222 COVID-19 vaccine. The DNA for the CDR3 is TGTGCCAGCAGTTACCTCGGGGGGGGGAACTATGGCTACACCTTC. Amino acids: CASSYLGGGNYGYTF.